This T cell receptor (beta chain) derives from a study of cytomegalovirus exposure and HLA in healthy donors. For the study at large: Of several hundred genotyped donors, roughly 86% clustered with self-reported Caucasian donors. The study, taken as a whole, reports: Judged likely to be a sequencing artifact was a cluster of highly shared sequence variants. TRBV6-2, TRBV6-3 and some other V segments were unresolvable in 87-base-pair reads.

This CDR3 region has 12 residues. Germline V gene data show CDR1 as MGHDK and CDR2 as SYGVNS. The germline V and J ends were trimmed by 6 bases and 5 bases, with 8 bases remaining between them. Primers: 60 Vbeta forward and 13 Jbeta reverse. TCRdb keeps only in-frame clones here, not all; method: immunoSEQ multiplex PCR. The repertoire has 100,000 to 150,000 clones, 78% of them found once; the top ten carry about a tenth. A word on this clone: What it binds is unknown.

Sequences were obtained from PBMCs. The sequence derives from a man aged 25-45 years in good health and CMV-seropositive. The chain has TRBV25-1 and TRBJ1-5; possibly TRBD1 for D (5 bases). The CDR3 protein is CASRQGDQPQHF. In DNA, the CDR3 is TGTGCCAGCAGGCAGGGCGATCAGCCCCAGCATTTT.